The rows below give T cell receptor beta chains drawn from one sample of a study of Ad26.COV2.S vaccination and SARS-CoV-2 variants. Assay: immunoSEQ multiplex PCR; the TCRdb copy retains only in-frame clones and omits some. The table lists 500,000 or so clones, roughly nine tenths of them singletons, with over 2% in the top ten. The input for sequencing was peripheral blood, taken in a trial of Ad26.COV2.S vaccine versus placebo. Receptor source: a person between 18 and 65 years old who received the Ad26.COV2.S COVID-19 vaccine or a placebo. Each CDR3 is given with its conserved first and last residue. The D gene is left open where the match is weak. The size entry is marked missing in some rows and otherwise reads once, few, many or a size class.

TRBJ1-1 TRBV7-6 . . TGTGCCAGCAGCTTAGGACAAATCACTGAAGCTTTCTTT CASSLGQITEAFF
TRBJ2-3 TRBV18 . TRBD1 TGTGCCAGCTCACCAAGGACAGGGGGCACAGATACGCAGTATTTT CASSPRTGGTDTQYF
TRBJ1-2 TRBV6-2/TRBV6-3 . TRBD1 TGTGCCAGCAGTCCGACAGGGCTCCGTGGCTACACCTTC CASSPTGLRGYTF
TRBJ1-3 TRBV11-3 . TRBD1 TGTGCCAGCAGCTTCGGGACAGTCTCTGGAAACACCATATATTTT CASSFGTVSGNTIYF
TRBJ2-1 TRBV3-1/TRBV3-2 . TRBD2 TGTGCCAGCAGTACGGGAGGGATAGGGGAGCAGTTCTTC CASSTGGIGEQFF
TRBJ2-3 TRBV9 few . TGTGCCAGCAGCGTAGTGGCAGGGTCAGATACGCAGTATTTT CASSVVAGSDTQYF
TRBJ2-1 TRBV7-2 . TRBD2 TGTGCCAGCAGCTTTCGAGCGGGAGCTTACAATGAGCAGTTCTTC CASSFRAGAYNEQFF
TRBJ2-1 TRBV7-9 once TRBD2 TGTGCCAGCAGCTTAATCACGCGGGGGGTCTACAATGAGCAGTTCTTC CASSLITRGVYNEQFF
TRBJ2-3 TRBV2 . . TGTGCCAGCAGTGAAGTGCAGGGAGGAGGGCAGTATTTT CASSEVQGGGQYF
TRBJ2-2 TRBV10-3 . . TGTGCCACAGCGAACACCGGGGAGCTGTTTTTT CATANTGELFF
TRBJ1-2 TRBV3-1/TRBV3-2 . TRBD1 TGTGCCAGCGGACAGGGAGCTAACTATGGCTACACCTTC CASGQGANYGYTF
TRBJ1-2 TRBV27 . . TGTGCCAGCAGTTCTAGGGCAGGTGGCTACACCTTC CASSSRAGGYTF
TRBJ1-5 TRBV19 . . TGTGCCAGTAAGGACAGACCCAATCAGCCCCAGCATTTT CASKDRPNQPQHF
TRBJ1-6 TRBV28 . . TGTGCCAGCAGTCTAGACAAAGTTTCACCCCTCCACTTT CASSLDKVSPLHF
TRBJ2-1 TRBV9 . . TGTGCCAGCAGCGTAGAACCTAGCGACAATGAGCAGTTCTTC CASSVEPSDNEQFF
TRBJ2-3 TRBV5-1 . . TGCGCCAGCAGCGAGCGGATCACAGATACGCAGTATTTT CASSERITDTQYF
TRBJ1-2 TRBV4-2 . TRBD1 TGTGCCAGCAGCCAAGATACAGGGGGGGGCTACACCTTC CASSQDTGGGYTF
TRBJ2-2 TRBV11-3 . . TGTGCCAGCAGCAAAAGGTGGGGGACGGGGGAGCTGTTTTTT CASSKRWGTGELFF
TRBJ2-1 TRBV4-2 . TRBD2 TGTGCCAGCAGCCAAACGGGGGGGCCTAATGAGCAGTTCTTC CASSQTGGPNEQFF
TRBJ2-2 TRBV4-2 . . TGTGCCAGCAGCGCCCGCGACTTCGTAAACACCGGGGAGCTGTTTTTT CASSARDFVNTGELFF
TRBJ1-3 TRBV6-4 once . TGTCCCCAACAGGGCTCCTCTGGAAACACCATATATTTT CPQQGSSGNTIYF
TRBJ1-2 TRBV30 . . TGTGCTATAAGCCCCGGTCTCGAGAGCGGCTACACCTTC CAISPGLESGYTF
TRBJ2-7 TRBV7-6 . TRBD1 TGTGCCAGCAGCCAAGGAGGACAGGGGCGCTCCTACGAGCAGTACTTC CASSQGGQGRSYEQYF